This entry lists 9 T cell receptor beta chains sequenced from one sample in a study of blood T cell repertoires in COVID-19. Sequencing was performed with immunoSEQ multiplex PCR; in TCRdb, only in-frame clones are kept and a portion is missing. The data contain approximately 210,000 clones, about 83% of them singletons. The sample consisted of peripheral blood. Receptors were obtained from a woman aged 70 to 79 with active or convalescent COVID-19.

J is TRBJ2-1 and V is TRBV19; the match to TRBD2 covers 7 bases. CDR1 LNHDA and CDR2 SQIVND come from the germline V gene (reference sequence). The CDR3 sequence is 16 residues long. V gave up 6 bases and J gave up 2 bases; unmatched junction bases: 10. The CDR3, as DNA: TGTGCCAGTAGGATGAAGCGGGCGGGGGCCTACAATGAGCAGTTCTTC. Protein product: CASRMKRAGAYNEQFF. The whole variable domain, remainder taken from reference TRBV19 and TRBJ2-1, is DGGITQSPKYLFRKEGQNVTLSCEQNLNHDAMYWYRQDPGQGLRLIYYSQIVNDFQKGDIAEGYSVSREKKESFPLTVTSAQKNPTAFYLCASRMKRAGAYNEQFFGPGTRLTVL.

V is TRBV27 and J is TRBJ2-1; 8 nucleotides line up with TRBD2. V shed 4 bases and J 2 bases; nucleotides not matched to a gene: 7. Germline lookup yields CDR1 MNHEY and CDR2 SMNVEV (reference sequence). CDR3 size: 16 residues. CDR3 in amino acids: CASSYQAGDTYNEQFF. CDR3 coding DNA: TGTGCCAGCAGTTATCAAGCGGGAGATACCTACAATGAGCAGTTCTTC.

The chain links TRBV9 to TRBJ2-5, with TRBD2 matching over 11 bases. Germline V gene data show CDR1 as SGDLS and CDR2 as YYNGEE. Trimming at V came to 1 base and at J to 5 bases, leaving 4 bases not matched to a gene. The CDR3 has 15 amino acids. The CDR3 here is CASSVRTSGFETQYF. Written as DNA, the CDR3 is TGTGCCAGCAGCGTAAGGACTAGCGGGTTTGAGACCCAGTACTTC.

The rearrangement links TRBV19 to TRBJ2-2; D might be TRBD1 (6 bases). The CDR3 spans 13 residues. With 3 bases removed from V and 6 bases from J, the gap between germline ends came to 8 bases. The germline CDR1 and CDR2 sequences are LNHDA and SQIVND (reference sequence). The CDR3 DNA sequence: TGTGCCAGTAGTATGAGGGGGTCCGGGGAGCTGTTTTTT. Amino acids: CASSMRGSGELFF.

The chain combines TRBV9 with TRBJ2-5; D is unclear. Per germline, CDR1 SGDLS and CDR2 YYNGEE. V was trimmed by 0 bases and J by 4 bases, leaving 10 bases between them. The CDR3 has 14 amino acids. The CDR3 loop reads CASSVGLSGETQYF. The CDR3 nucleotides are TGTGCCAGCAGCGTAGGATTGTCCGGAGAGACCCAGTACTTC.

CDR3 protein: CASSPTGLQETQYF. CDR3 DNA: TGCGCCAGCAGCCCGACGGGACTTCAAGAGACCCAGTACTTC. This chain joins TRBV4-1 and TRBJ2-5; D perhaps matches TRBD2 (6 bases). The V gene lost 4 bases and the J gene lost 2 bases, with 11 bases spanning the gap. The germline V gene has CDR1 MGHRA and CDR2 YSYEKL. This CDR3 is built from 14 residues.

The J gene is TRBJ2-2, the V gene TRBV5-4, with D possibly TRBD2 on 6 matching bases. V was shortened by 0 bases and J by 5 bases, with 14 bases between the two germline ends. There are 16 residues in the CDR3. Germline V gene sequence: CDR1 SGHNT, CDR2 YYREEE (reference sequence). The CDR3 nucleotides read TGTGCCAGCAGCTTGGAGACTAGGGGTAGAACCGGGGAGCTGTTTTTT. Protein: CASSLETRGRTGELFF.

V is TRBV28 and J is TRBJ2-7, with TRBD1 as a possible D gene (6 bases). V was cut by 6 bases and J by 3 bases, with 9 bases left in between. The germline V gene has CDR1 MDHEN and CDR2 SYDVKM. The CDR3 length is 12 residues. The CDR3 sequence is CASRPQGYEQYF. As DNA, the CDR3 is TGTGCCAGCAGACCACAGGGCTACGAGCAGTACTTC. The whole variable domain, filled in from reference TRBV28 and TRBJ2-7, reads DVKVTQSSRYLVKRTGEKVFLECVQDMDHENMFWYRQDPGLGLRLIYFSYDVKMKEKGDIPEGYSVSREKKERFSLILESASTNQTSMYLCASRPQGYEQYFGPGTRLTVT.

CDR3 coding DNA: TGTGCCAGCAGCCCCCGACAGGCCGGGGCCAACGTCCTGACTTTC. Its translation: CASSPRQAGANVLTF. The V and J genes are TRBV5-6 and TRBJ2-6, with D possibly being TRBD1 (6 bases). Looked up from germline, CDR1 is SGHDT and CDR2 is YYEEEE. V lost 4 bases and J lost 4, with 12 bases in between. CDR3 length: 15 residues.